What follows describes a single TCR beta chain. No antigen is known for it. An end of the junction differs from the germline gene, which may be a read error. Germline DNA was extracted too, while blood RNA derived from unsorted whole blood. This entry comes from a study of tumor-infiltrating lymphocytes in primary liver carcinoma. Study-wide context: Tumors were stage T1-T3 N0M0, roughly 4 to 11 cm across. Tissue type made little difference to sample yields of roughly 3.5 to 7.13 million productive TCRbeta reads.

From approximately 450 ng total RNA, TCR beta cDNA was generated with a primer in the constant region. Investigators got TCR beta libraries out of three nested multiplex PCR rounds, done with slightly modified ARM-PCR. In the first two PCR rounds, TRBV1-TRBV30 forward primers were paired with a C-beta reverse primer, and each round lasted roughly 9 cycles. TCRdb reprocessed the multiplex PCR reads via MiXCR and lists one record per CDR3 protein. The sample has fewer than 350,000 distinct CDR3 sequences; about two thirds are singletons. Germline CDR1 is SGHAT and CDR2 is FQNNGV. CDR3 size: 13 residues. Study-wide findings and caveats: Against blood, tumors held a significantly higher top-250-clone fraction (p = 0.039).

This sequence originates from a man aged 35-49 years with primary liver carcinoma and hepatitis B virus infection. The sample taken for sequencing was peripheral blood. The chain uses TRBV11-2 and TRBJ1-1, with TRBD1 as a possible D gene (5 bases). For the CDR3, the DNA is TGTGTCAGCAGTCCTCTCCGGGACGGTGAAGCTTTCTTT. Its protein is CVSSPLRDGEAFF.